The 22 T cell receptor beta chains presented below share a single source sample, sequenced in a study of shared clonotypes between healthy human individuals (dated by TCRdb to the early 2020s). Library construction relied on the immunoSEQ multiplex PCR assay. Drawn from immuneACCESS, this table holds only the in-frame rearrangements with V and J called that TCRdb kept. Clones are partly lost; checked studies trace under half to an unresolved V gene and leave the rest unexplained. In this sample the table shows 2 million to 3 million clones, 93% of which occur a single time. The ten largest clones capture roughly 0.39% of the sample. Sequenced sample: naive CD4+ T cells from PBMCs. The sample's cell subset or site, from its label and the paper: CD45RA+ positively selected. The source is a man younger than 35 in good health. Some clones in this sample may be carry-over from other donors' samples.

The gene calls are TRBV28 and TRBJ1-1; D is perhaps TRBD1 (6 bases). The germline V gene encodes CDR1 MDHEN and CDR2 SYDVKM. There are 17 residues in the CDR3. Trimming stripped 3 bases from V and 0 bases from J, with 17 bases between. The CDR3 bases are TGTGCCAGCAGTTTTACCGAATCGGACAGAATGAACACTGAAGCTTTCTTT. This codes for CASSFTESDRMNTEAFF.

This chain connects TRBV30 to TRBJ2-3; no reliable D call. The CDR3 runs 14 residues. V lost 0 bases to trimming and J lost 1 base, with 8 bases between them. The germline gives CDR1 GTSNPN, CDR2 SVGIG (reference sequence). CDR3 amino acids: CAWSVPERTDTQYF. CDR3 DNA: TGTGCCTGGAGTGTACCGGAGCGCACAGATACGCAGTATTTT. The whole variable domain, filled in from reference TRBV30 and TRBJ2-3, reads SQTIHQWPATLVQPVGSPLSLECTVEGTSNPNLYWYRQAAGRGLQLLFYSVGIGQISSEVPQNLSASRPQDRQFILSSKKLLLSDSGFYLCAWSVPERTDTQYFGPGTRLTVL.

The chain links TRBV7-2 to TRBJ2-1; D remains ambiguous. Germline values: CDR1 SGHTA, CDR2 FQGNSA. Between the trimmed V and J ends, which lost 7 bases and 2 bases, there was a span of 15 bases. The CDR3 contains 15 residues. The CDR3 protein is CASTLASGTYNEQFF. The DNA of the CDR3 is TGTGCCAGCACCCTCGCTAGTGGCACCTACAATGAGCAGTTCTTC.

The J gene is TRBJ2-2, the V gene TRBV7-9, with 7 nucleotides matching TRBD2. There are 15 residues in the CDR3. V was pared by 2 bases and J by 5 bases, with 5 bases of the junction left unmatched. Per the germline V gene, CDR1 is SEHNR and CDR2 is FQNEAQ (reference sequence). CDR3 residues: CASSLRGSGTGELFF. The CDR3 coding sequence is TGTGCCAGCAGCTTACGCGGGAGCGGGACCGGGGAGCTGTTTTTT. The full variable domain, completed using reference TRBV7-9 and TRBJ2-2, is DTGVSQNPRHKITKRGQNVTFRCDPISEHNRLYWYRQTLGQGPEFLTYFQNEAQLEKSRLLSDRFSAERPKGSFSTLEIQRTEQGDSAMYLCASSLRGSGTGELFFGEGSRLTVL.

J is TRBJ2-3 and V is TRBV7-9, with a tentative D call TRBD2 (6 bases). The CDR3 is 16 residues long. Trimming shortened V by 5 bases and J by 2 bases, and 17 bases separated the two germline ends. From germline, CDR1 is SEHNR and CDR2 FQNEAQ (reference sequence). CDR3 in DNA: TGTGCCAGCAGCATTACTCTAGCGCAAGACACAGATACGCAGTATTTT. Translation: CASSITLAQDTDTQYF.

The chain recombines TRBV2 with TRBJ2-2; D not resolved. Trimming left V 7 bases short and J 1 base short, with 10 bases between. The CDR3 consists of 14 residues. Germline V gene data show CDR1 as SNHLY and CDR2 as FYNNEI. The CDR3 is CASMPEMNTGELFF. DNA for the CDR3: TGTGCCAGCATGCCAGAAATGAACACCGGGGAGCTGTTTTTT.

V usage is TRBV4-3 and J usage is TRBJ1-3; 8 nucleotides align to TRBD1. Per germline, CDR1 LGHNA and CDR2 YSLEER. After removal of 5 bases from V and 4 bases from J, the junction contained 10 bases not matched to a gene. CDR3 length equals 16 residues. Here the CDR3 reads CASSTQGGRSGNTIYF. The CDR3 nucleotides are TGCGCCAGCAGCACACAGGGGGGGAGGTCAGGAAACACCATATATTTT.

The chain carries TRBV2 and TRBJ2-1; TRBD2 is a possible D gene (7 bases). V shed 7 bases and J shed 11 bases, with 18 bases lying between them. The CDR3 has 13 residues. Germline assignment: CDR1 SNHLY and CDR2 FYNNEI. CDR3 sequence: CASTVAGQGQQFF. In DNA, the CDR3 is TGTGCCAGCACCGTAGCGGGTCAGGGGCAGCAGTTCTTC.

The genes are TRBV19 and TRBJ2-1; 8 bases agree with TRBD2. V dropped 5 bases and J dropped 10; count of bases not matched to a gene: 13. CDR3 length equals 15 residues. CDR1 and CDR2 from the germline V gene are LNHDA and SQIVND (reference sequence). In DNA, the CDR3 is TGTGCCAGTAGTCCCCCGGAAGCGGGAGTTCGGGAGCAGTTCTTC. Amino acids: CASSPPEAGVREQFF.

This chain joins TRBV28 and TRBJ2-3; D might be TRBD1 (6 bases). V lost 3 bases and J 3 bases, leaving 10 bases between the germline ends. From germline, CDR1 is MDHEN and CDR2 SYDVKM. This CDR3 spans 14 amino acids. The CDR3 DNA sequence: TGTGCCAGCAGTTTTCGGCAGGGGACAGATACGCAGTATTTT. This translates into CASSFRQGTDTQYF.

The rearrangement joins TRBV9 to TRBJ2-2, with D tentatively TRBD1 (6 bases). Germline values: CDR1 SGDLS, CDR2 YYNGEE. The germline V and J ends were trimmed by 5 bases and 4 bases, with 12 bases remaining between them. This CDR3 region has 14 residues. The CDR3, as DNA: TGTGCCAGCAGACCGGGACACACCACCGGGGAGCTGTTTTTT. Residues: CASRPGHTTGELFF.

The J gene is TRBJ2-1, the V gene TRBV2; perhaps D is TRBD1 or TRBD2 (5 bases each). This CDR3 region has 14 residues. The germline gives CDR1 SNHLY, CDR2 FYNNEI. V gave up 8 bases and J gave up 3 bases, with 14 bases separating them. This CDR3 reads CASSAGTNYNEQFF. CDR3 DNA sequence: TGTGCCAGCTCGGCCGGGACCAACTACAATGAGCAGTTCTTC.

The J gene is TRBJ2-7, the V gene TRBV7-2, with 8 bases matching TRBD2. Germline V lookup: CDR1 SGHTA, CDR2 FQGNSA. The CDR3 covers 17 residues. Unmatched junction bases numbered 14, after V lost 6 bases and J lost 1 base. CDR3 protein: CASSLRGGTGGSYEQYF. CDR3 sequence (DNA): TGTGCCAGCAGTTTAAGGGGCGGGACGGGAGGGTCCTACGAGCAGTACTTC.

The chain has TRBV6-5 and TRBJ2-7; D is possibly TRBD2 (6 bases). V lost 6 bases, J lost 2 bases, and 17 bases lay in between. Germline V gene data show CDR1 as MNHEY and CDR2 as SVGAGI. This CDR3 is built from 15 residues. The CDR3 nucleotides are TGTGCCAGCAGACGCGCCCGGGACTCAGCCTACGAGCAGTACTTC. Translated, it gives CASRRARDSAYEQYF.

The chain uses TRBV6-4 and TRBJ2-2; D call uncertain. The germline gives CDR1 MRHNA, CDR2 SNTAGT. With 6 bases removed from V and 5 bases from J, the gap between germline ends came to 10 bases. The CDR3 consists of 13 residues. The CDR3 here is CASSRTVTGELFF. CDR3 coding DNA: TGTGCCAGCAGCAGAACAGTTACCGGGGAGCTGTTTTTT.

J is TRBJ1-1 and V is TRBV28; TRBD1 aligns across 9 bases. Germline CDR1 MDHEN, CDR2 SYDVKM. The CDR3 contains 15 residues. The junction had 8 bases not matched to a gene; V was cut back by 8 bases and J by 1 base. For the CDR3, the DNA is TGTGCCAGCGGTGAGGCGGGACAGGGGAACACTGAAGCTTTCTTT. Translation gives CASGEAGQGNTEAFF.

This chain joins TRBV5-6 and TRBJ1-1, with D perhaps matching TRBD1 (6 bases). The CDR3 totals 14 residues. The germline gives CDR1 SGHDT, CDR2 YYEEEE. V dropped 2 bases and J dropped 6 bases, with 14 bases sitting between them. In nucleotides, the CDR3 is TGTGCCAGCAGCTTCAGGGGAGGGGGGCCTGAAGCTTTCTTT. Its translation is CASSFRGGGPEAFF.

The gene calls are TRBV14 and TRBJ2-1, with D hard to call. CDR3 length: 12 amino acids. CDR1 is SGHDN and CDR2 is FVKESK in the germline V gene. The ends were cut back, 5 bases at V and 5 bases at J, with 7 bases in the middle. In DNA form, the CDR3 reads TGTGCCAGCAGCTACCGGGACAATGAGCAGTTCTTC. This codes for CASSYRDNEQFF.

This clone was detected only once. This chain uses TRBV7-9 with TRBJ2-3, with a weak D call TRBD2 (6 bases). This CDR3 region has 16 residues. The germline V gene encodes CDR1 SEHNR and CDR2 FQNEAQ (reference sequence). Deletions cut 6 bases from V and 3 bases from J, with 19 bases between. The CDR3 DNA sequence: TGTGCCAGCAGTCTCACTTGGAGGGGCGAAACAGATACGCAGTATTTT. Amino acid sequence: CASSLTWRGETDTQYF.

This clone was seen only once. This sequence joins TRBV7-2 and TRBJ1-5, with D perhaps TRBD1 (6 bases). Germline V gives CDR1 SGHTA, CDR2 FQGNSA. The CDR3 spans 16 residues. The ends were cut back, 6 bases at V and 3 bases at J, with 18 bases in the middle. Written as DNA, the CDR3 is TGTGCCAGCAGTTACAGCAGGGGATTACCCAATCAGCCCCAGCATTTT. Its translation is CASSYSRGLPNQPQHF.

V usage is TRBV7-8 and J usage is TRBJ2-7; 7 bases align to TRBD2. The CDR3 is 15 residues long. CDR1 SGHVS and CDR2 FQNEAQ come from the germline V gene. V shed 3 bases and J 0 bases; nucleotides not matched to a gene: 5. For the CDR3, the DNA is TGTGCCAGCAGCTTCCTAGCGGATAGCTCCTACGAGCAGTACTTC. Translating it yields CASSFLADSSYEQYF. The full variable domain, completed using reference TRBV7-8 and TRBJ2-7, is GAGVSQSPRYKVAKRGQDVALRCDPISGHVSLFWYQQALGQGPEFLTYFQNEAQLDKSGLPSDRFFAERPEGSVSTLKIQRTQQEDSAVYLCASSFLADSSYEQYFGPGTRLTVT.

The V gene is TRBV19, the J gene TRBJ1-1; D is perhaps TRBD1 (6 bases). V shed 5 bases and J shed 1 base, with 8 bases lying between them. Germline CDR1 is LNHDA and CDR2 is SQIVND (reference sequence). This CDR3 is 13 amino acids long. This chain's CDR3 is CASSRDKNTEAFF. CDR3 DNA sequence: TGTGCCAGTAGTCGGGACAAGAACACTGAAGCTTTCTTT.